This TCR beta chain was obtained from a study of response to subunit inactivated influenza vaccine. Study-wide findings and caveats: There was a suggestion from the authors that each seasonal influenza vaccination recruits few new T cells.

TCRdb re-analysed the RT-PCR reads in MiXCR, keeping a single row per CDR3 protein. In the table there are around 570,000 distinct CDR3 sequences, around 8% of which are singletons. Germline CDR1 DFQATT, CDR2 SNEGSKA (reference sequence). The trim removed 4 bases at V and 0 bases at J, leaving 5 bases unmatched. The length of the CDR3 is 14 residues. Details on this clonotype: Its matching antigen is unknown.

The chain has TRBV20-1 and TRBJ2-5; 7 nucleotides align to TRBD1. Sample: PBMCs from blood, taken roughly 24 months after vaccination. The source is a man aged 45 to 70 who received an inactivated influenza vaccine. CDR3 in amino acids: CSAKTGLNQETQYF. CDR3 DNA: TGCAGTGCTAAGACAGGGTTAAACCAAGAGACCCAGTACTTC.